The TCR beta chain under discussion was sequenced for a study of T cell repertoires in cytomegalovirus infection. In the case of this clonotype: Its antigen remains unknown.

Points from the study as a whole: Of the TCR beta families, the public ones yielded a cumulative frequency that identified carriers of CMV plus the relevant HLA.

MiXCR, applied by TCRdb to the reads, yields one record per CDR3 protein. The sample includes fewer than 350,000 distinct CDR3 sequences, more than 8% of them seen just once. CDR1 and CDR2 (germline): SEHNR, FQNEAQ (reference sequence). The V and J ends lost 4 bases and 6 bases respectively, with 10 bases between them. This CDR3 has 12 amino acids. The chain carries TRBV7-9 and TRBJ2-7; perhaps TRBD1 as D (5 bases). The receptor's source is a human donor in good health (CMV status not recorded). Some clones in this sample may be carry-over from other donors' samples. The sequencing sample was made of PBMCs. For the CDR3, the DNA is TGTGCCAGCAGCTCAGGGATGTCCGAGCAGTACTTC. Protein: CASSSGMSEQYF.